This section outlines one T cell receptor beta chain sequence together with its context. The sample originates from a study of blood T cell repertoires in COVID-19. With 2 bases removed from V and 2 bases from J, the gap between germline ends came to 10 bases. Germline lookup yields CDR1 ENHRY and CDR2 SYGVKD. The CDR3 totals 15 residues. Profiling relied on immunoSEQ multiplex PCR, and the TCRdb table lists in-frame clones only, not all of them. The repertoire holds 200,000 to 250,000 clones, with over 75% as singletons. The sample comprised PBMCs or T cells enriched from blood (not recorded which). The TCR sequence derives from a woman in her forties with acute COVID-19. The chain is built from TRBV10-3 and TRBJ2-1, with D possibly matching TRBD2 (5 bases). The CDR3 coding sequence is TGTGCCATCAGTGAGGATCGGGGAGCCTACAATGAGCAGTTCTTC. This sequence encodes CAISEDRGAYNEQFF.